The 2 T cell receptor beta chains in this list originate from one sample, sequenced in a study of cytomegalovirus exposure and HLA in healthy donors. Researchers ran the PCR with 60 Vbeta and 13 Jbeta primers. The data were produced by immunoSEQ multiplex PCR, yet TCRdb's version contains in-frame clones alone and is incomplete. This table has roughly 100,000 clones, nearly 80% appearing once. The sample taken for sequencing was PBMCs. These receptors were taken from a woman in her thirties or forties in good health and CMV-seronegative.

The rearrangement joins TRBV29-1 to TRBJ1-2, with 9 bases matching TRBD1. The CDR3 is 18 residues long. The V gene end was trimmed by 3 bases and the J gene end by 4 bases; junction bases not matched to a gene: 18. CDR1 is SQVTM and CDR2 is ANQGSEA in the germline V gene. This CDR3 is CSVDREIGTGKASYGYTF. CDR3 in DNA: TGCAGCGTTGATCGAGAAATTGGGACAGGGAAGGCCTCCTATGGCTACACCTTC.

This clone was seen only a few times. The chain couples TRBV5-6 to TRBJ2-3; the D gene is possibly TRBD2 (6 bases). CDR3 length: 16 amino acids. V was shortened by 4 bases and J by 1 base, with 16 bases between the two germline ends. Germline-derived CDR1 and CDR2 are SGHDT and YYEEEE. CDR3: CASSTLEERGTDTQYF. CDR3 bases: TGTGCCAGCAGCACCCTAGAAGAGCGGGGCACAGATACGCAGTATTTT.